This T cell receptor beta chain was identified during a study of T cell responses to AZD1222 COVID-19 vaccine. Method: immunoSEQ multiplex PCR; TCRdb's copy keeps in-frame clones and lacks some. The sample shows 150,000 to 200,000 clones, 92% of them seen only once. The V gene's germline CDR1 is MGHRA and CDR2 YSYEKL. This CDR3 spans 14 amino acids. The V end lost 1 base, the J end lost 5 bases, and 11 bases lay between the germline ends. The V gene is TRBV4-1, the J gene TRBJ2-5; tentatively, D is TRBD1 (5 bases). This TCR was recovered from an adult who received the AZD1222 COVID-19 vaccine. The sequencing used peripheral blood, collected 28 days after the second AZD1222 dose. CDR3 sequence (DNA): TGCGCCAGCAGCCAAGGGTGGGGCCAGGAGACCCAGTACTTC. It yields the protein CASSQGWGQETQYF.